Following are 19 T cell receptor beta chains from one sample sequenced in a study of blood T cell repertoires in COVID-19. This table comes from immunoSEQ multiplex PCR, and its TCRdb copy is limited to in-frame clones, with some not included. Among some 89,000 clones listed, roughly four fifths were seen once. Material: peripheral blood. The source is a woman of 80 years or more with acute or convalescent COVID-19.

Comments on this clone: Other DNA sequences in the sample encode the same CDR3. This chain joins TRBV18 and TRBJ2-3, with D maybe TRBD2 (6 bases). The CDR3 consists of 14 residues. The ends were cut back, 4 bases at V and 0 bases at J, with 8 bases in the middle. CDR1 KGHSH and CDR2 LQKENI come from the germline V gene. The CDR3 sequence: CASSLSGSTDTQYF. CDR3 coding DNA: TGTGCCAGCTCACTTAGCGGCAGCACAGATACGCAGTATTTT.

This clone was seen a handful of times. The chain joins TRBV25-1 to TRBJ2-3; D is perhaps TRBD2 (5 bases). The length of the CDR3 is 15 residues. V was shortened by 5 bases and J by 2 bases, with 14 bases between the two germline ends. Germline V gives CDR1 MGHDK, CDR2 SYGVNS. This chain's CDR3 is CASSRDRDPTDTQYF. The CDR3 bases are TGTGCCAGCAGTCGTGACCGGGATCCCACAGATACGCAGTATTTT. The variable domain in full, with the rest retrieved from reference TRBV25-1 and TRBJ2-3, is EADIYQTPRYLVIGTGKKITLECSQTMGHDKMYWYQQDPGMELHLIHYSYGVNSTEKGDLSSESTVSRIRTEHFPLTLESARPSHTSQYLCASSRDRDPTDTQYFGPGTRLTVL.

This sequence joins TRBV12-1 and TRBJ1-5; TRBD1 is the table's D call and was not checked against the DNA. TRBV12-1 is labeled a pseudogene. This CDR3 region has 17 residues. The CDR3 region is CASSFGALGRGNQPQHF. CDR3 nucleotide sequence: TGTGCCAGCAGCTTTGGGGCCCTGGGCAGGGGGAATCAGCCCCAGCATTTT.

The chain carries TRBV7-8 and TRBJ2-1, with 7 nucleotides matching TRBD1. This CDR3 spans 18 amino acids. J lost 0 bases, V lost 4 bases, and 12 bases had no gene match. Germline V gives CDR1 SGHVS, CDR2 FQNEAQ. In DNA form, the CDR3 reads TGTGCCAGCAGCTCCCAGAAGGGGGCGCTTCCCTCCTACAATGAGCAGTTCTTC. It yields the protein CASSSQKGALPSYNEQFF.

This chain links TRBV11-2 with TRBJ2-7, with a possible D match to TRBD2 (5 bases). CDR1 and CDR2 from the germline V gene are SGHAT and FQNNGV. The CDR3 is 14 amino acids. V lost 5 bases, J lost 4 bases, and 15 bases lay in between. The CDR3 protein is CASSPGSGGYEQYF. The DNA of the CDR3 is TGTGCCAGCAGCCCGGGGAGCGGCGGATACGAGCAGTACTTC.

The chain is built from TRBV4-2 and TRBJ2-7; the match to TRBD1 covers 7 bases. Per the germline V gene, CDR1 is LGHNA and CDR2 is YNFKEQ. The CDR3 length is 16 residues. The V gene end was trimmed by 1 base and the J gene end by 0 bases; junction bases not matched to a gene: 6. CDR3 region: CASSQAPGDSSYEQYF. The CDR3 bases are TGTGCCAGCAGCCAAGCCCCCGGGGACAGCTCCTACGAGCAGTACTTC.

CDR3 sequence: CASRPNRGGSGSGANVLTF. Here the CDR3 DNA reads TGTGCCAGTAGACCCAATCGAGGGGGCAGTGGGTCTGGGGCCAACGTCCTGACTTTC. V usage is TRBV19 and J usage is TRBJ2-6; 7 positions agree with TRBD1. The junction had 15 bases not matched to a gene; V was cut back by 6 bases and J by 1 base. The CDR3 is 19 amino acids. CDR1 and CDR2 (germline): LNHDA, SQIVND (reference sequence). The full variable domain, its missing parts supplied by reference TRBV19 and TRBJ2-6, is DGGITQSPKYLFRKEGQNVTLSCEQNLNHDAMYWYRQDPGQGLRLIYYSQIVNDFQKGDIAEGYSVSREKKESFPLTVTSAQKNPTAFYLCASRPNRGGSGSGANVLTFGAGSRLTVL.

The chain couples TRBV28 to TRBJ1-1; D is undetermined. In germline, CDR1 is MDHEN, CDR2 SYDVKM. V lost 1 base and J lost 4, with 4 bases in between. CDR3 length: 12 amino acids. Here the CDR3 DNA reads TGTGCCAGCAGTTTATTTAGCACTGAAGCTTTCTTT. This translates into CASSLFSTEAFF.

The rearrangement joins TRBV11-2 to TRBJ1-2, with a possible D match to TRBD1 (5 bases). Trimming cost V 5 bases and J 8 bases, with 9 bases left between them. The CDR3 has 11 amino acids. Per the germline V gene, CDR1 is SGHAT and CDR2 is FQNNGV. The CDR3: CASSAGHGYTF. CDR3 bases: TGTGCCAGCAGCGCCGGACACGGCTACACCTTC.

The chain recombines TRBV2 with TRBJ2-3; 7 bases line up with TRBD2. Germline V gene data show CDR1 as SNHLY and CDR2 as FYNNEI. V shed 6 bases and J 0 bases; nucleotides not matched to a gene: 6. This CDR3 contains 15 residues. CDR3 protein: CASRPRGVSTDTQYF. In DNA form, the CDR3 reads TGTGCCAGCAGACCCCGGGGGGTGAGCACAGATACGCAGTATTTT.

The CDR3 spells CASSLGLAGGQDTGELFF. The CDR3 coding sequence is TGTGCCAGCAGCTTGGGACTAGCGGGGGGTCAGGACACCGGGGAGCTGTTTTTT. J is TRBJ2-2 and V is TRBV5-4; 13 bases agree with TRBD2. Per germline, CDR1 SGHNT and CDR2 YYREEE (reference sequence). Trimming removed 0 bases from V and 3 bases from J; junction bases left unmatched: 5. The CDR3 extends over 18 amino acids.

J is TRBJ2-2 and V is TRBV27; D gene ambiguous. The germline V gene encodes CDR1 MNHEY and CDR2 SMNVEV (reference sequence). The CDR3 loop spans 13 amino acids. Trimming took off 6 bases at V and 5 bases at J, with 10 bases between the two ends. The chain's CDR3 is CASSLVRTGELFF. The DNA of the CDR3 is TGTGCCAGCAGCCTGGTGAGGACCGGGGAGCTGTTTTTT.

The rearrangement links TRBV5-1 to TRBJ1-1, with 8 positions matching TRBD1. CDR3 length: 15 residues. V trimming: 6 bases; J trimming: 5 bases; junction bases outside the gene matches: 12. The germline V gene has CDR1 SGHRS and CDR2 YFSETQ. The CDR3 loop reads CASTNPTGAGTEAFF. CDR3 nucleotide sequence: TGCGCCAGCACCAATCCGACAGGGGCGGGAACTGAAGCTTTCTTT.

The chain links TRBV13 to TRBJ2-1; possibly TRBD2 for D (6 bases). Germline loops: CDR1 PRHDT, CDR2 FYEKMQ (reference sequence). Between the trimmed V and J ends, which lost 0 bases and 3 bases, there was a span of 12 bases. This CDR3 region has 16 residues. DNA of the CDR3: TGTGCCAGCAGCTTAGGCCCTGCGGGGAACTACAATGAGCAGTTCTTC. This encodes CASSLGPAGNYNEQFF.

The genes are TRBV20-1 and TRBJ2-3; D gene ambiguous. The CDR3 loop spans 15 amino acids. From germline, CDR1 is DFQATT and CDR2 SNEGSKA (reference sequence). Trimming pared 3 bases from V and 0 bases from J, leaving 13 bases between. Written as DNA, the CDR3 is TGCAGTGCTAGTCAGGCTTCCACTAGCACAGATACGCAGTATTTT. As protein: CSASQASTSTDTQYF.

This clone was observed a few times. The chain couples TRBV7-2 to TRBJ1-1; possible D gene TRBD1, 5 bases. The CDR3 has 16 residues. Germline CDR1 SGHTA, CDR2 FQGNSA. Trimming pared 2 bases from V and 4 bases from J, leaving 17 bases between. Written as DNA, the CDR3 is TGTGCCAGCAGCTTAACTGGTACGGGGGGAGGCACTGAAGCTTTCTTT. Translating it yields CASSLTGTGGGTEAFF.

This clone was observed a single time. The chain uses TRBV6-5 and TRBJ2-7; 10 bases are a match to TRBD2. CDR3 length: 14 residues. The germline V gene has CDR1 MNHEY and CDR2 SVGAGI. After removal of 6 bases from V and 5 bases from J, the junction contained 7 bases not matched to a gene. The CDR3 protein is CASSLIAGGNEQYF. As DNA, the CDR3 is TGTGCCAGCAGCCTTATAGCGGGAGGAAACGAGCAGTACTTC.

The gene calls are TRBV7-8 and TRBJ2-3; weak D call: TRBD2 (6 bases). CDR3 size: 16 residues. Trimming took off 4 bases at V and 2 bases at J, with 16 bases between the two ends. Germline V gene sequence: CDR1 SGHVS, CDR2 FQNEAQ. The CDR3 reads CASSSRTTRATDTQYF. The CDR3 DNA reads TGTGCCAGCAGCTCCCGGACTACCCGGGCCACAGATACGCAGTATTTT.

This chain uses TRBV11-2 with TRBJ1-1; 9 bases are a match to TRBD1. This CDR3 region has 17 residues. The trim removed 2 bases at V and 5 bases at J, leaving 12 bases unmatched. Germline-derived CDR1 and CDR2 are SGHAT and FQNNGV. The CDR3 region has the DNA TGTGCCAGCAGCTTAAGGTCGCTGACAGGGGGGAGTACTGAAGCTTTCTTT. Its protein product is CASSLRSLTGGSTEAFF.